The next 5 T cell receptor beta chains were all read from a single sample in a study of blood T cell dynamics during melanoma immunotherapy. Specified time point: week 3, after first cycle of checkpoint inhibitor. Clones were sequenced by immunoSEQ multiplex PCR, and TCRdb holds only the in-frame ones, with some missing. The repertoire holds 10,000 to 13,000 clones, with roughly 84% as singletons. The starting material was blood, obtained from a patient treated with checkpoint blockade. Every receptor here comes from a human donor with melanoma.

This sequence joins TRBV9 and TRBJ2-3; weak D call: TRBD2 (5 bases). The germline V and J ends were trimmed by 3 bases and 0 bases, with 8 bases remaining between them. The CDR3 consists of 14 residues. Germline V CDR1 and CDR2: SGDLS, YYNGEE. This CDR3 is CASSALASTDTQYF. CDR3 DNA sequence: TGTGCCAGCAGCGCTCTAGCTAGCACAGATACGCAGTATTTT.

V is TRBV7-2 and J is TRBJ2-1; D is possibly TRBD1 (5 bases). The CDR3 covers 15 residues. The germline gives CDR1 SGHTA, CDR2 FQGNSA. The V end was cut by 8 bases, the J end by 1 base, with 15 bases between. This chain's CDR3 is CASRRVGSSYNEQFF. For the CDR3, the DNA is TGTGCCAGCCGCAGGGTCGGTAGTTCCTACAATGAGCAGTTCTTC. Looking up the rest from reference TRBV7-2 and TRBJ2-1 gives the full variable domain: GAGVSQSPSNKVTEKGKDVELRCDPISGHTALYWYRQSLGQGLEFLIYFQGNSAPDKSGLPSDRFSAERTGGSVSTLTIQRTQQEDSAVYLCASRRVGSSYNEQFFGPGTRLTVL.

This clone has more than one count but fewer than ten. This chain joins TRBV4-1 and TRBJ1-5; no clear D. V gave up 0 bases and J gave up 7 bases, with 16 bases separating them. Germline V gene sequence: CDR1 MGHRA, CDR2 YSYEKL. CDR3 length: 16 residues. The DNA for the CDR3 is TGCGCCAGCAGCCAAGATAGGAACAGTTTACGACAGCCCCAGCATTTT. Protein sequence: CASSQDRNSLRQPQHF.

This chain uses TRBV7-6 with TRBJ1-2; D not resolved. Between the trimmed V and J ends, which lost 0 bases and 8 bases, there was a span of 10 bases. CDR1 and CDR2 from the germline V gene are SGHVS and FNYEAQ. This CDR3 has 13 amino acids. The CDR3 loop reads CASSLAAIGGYTF. CDR3 bases: TGTGCCAGCAGCTTAGCGGCCATCGGAGGCTACACCTTC.

The V gene is TRBV7-2, the J gene TRBJ1-2; a weak D match, TRBD1 (6 bases). The germline V gene has CDR1 SGHTA and CDR2 FQGNSA. V was cut by 5 bases and J by 0 bases, with 13 bases left in between. This CDR3 comprises 15 residues. The CDR3 protein is CASSPGGVANYGYTF. In nucleotides, the CDR3 is TGTGCCAGCAGCCCCGGGGGCGTAGCTAACTATGGCTACACCTTC.